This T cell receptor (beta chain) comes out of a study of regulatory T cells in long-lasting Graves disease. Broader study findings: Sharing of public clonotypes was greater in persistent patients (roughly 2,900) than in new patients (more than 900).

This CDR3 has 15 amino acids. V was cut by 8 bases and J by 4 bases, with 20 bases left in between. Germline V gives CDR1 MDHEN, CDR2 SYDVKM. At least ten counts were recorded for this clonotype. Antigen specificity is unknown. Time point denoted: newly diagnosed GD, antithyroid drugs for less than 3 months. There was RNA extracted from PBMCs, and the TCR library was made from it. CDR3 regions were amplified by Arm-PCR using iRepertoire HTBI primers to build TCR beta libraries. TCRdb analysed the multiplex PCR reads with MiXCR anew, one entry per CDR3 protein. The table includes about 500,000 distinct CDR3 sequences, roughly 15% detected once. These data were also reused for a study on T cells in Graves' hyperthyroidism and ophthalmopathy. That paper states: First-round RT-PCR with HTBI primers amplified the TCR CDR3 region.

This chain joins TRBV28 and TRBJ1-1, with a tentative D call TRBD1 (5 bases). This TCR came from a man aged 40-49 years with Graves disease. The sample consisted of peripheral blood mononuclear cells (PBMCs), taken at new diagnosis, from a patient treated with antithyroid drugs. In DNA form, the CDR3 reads TGTGCCAGCCAACCGGGACGGGGGTGGTTCACTGAAGCTTTCTTT. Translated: CASQPGRGWFTEAFF.